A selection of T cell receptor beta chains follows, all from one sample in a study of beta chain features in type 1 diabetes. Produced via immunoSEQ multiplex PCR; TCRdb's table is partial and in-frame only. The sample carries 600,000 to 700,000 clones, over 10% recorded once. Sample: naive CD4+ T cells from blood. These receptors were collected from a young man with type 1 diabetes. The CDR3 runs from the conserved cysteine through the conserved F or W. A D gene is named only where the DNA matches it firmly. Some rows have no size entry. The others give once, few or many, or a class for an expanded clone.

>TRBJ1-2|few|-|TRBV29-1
CSVGSGRGNLNYGYTF
TGCAGCGTTGGGAGTGGAAGGGGCAATCTTAACTATGGCTACACCTTC
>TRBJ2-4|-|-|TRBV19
CASNLDGVAKNIQYF
TGTGCCAGTAACCTGGACGGGGTAGCCAAAAACATTCAGTACTTC
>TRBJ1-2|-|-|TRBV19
CASSQRNYGYTF
TGTGCCAGTAGCCAGCGTAACTATGGCTACACCTTC
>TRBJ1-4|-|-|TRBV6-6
CASSYGMTREKLFF
TGTGCCAGCAGTTACGGGATGACGAGGGAAAAACTGTTTTTT
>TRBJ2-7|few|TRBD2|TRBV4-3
CASSQDRTSGGLYEQYF
TGCGCCAGCAGCCAAGATCGAACTAGCGGGGGCCTCTACGAGCAGTACTTC
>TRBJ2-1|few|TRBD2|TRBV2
CASSGLAGNYNEQFF
TGTGCCAGCAGCGGACTAGCGGGGAACTACAATGAGCAGTTCTTC
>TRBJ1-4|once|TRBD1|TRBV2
CASSAGQGVGEKLFF
TGTGCCAGCAGTGCAGGACAGGGGGTGGGAGAAAAACTGTTTTTT
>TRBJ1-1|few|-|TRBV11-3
CASSLENTEAFF
TGTGCCAGCAGCTTAGAGAACACTGAAGCTTTCTTT
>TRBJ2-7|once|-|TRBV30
CAWSLSYEQYF
TGTGCCTGGAGTCTCAGTTACGAGCAGTACTTC
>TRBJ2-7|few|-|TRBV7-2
CASSLAQSGGYEQYF
TGTGCCAGCAGCTTAGCTCAGTCCGGTGGGTACGAGCAGTACTTC
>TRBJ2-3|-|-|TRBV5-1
CASSSQGMSSTDTQYF
TGCGCCAGCAGCTCTCAGGGGATGTCTAGCACAGATACGCAGTATTTT
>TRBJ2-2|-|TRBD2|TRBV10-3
CAIRSGGNTGELFF
TGTGCCATCAGGAGCGGGGGTAACACCGGGGAGCTGTTTTTT
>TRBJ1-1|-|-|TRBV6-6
CASSYPAGPGTEAFF
TGTGCCAGCAGTTACCCGGCAGGCCCTGGCACTGAAGCTTTCTTT
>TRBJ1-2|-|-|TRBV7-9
CASSVGQPAGYGYTF
TGTGCCAGCAGCGTTGGACAGCCAGCGGGCTATGGCTACACCTTC
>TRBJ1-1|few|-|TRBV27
CASSLRAQTNTEAFF
TGTGCCAGCAGTTTGAGGGCCCAAACGAACACTGAAGCTTTCTTT
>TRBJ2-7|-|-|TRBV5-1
CASRPDNNEQYF
TGCGCCAGCAGACCCGACAACAACGAGCAGTACTTC
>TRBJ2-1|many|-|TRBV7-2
CASSPRSTTNNEQFF
TGTGCCAGCAGCCCACGGAGCACTACAAACAATGAGCAGTTCTTC
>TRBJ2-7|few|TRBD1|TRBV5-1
CASSQGQGHSYEQYF
TGCGCCAGCAGCCAAGGACAGGGACACTCGTACGAGCAGTACTTC
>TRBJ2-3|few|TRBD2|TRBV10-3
CAISESGLAASTDTQYF
TGTGCCATCAGTGAGTCGGGACTAGCAGCTAGCACAGATACGCAGTATTTT
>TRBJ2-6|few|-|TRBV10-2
CASSEGGISGANVLTF
TGCGCCAGCAGTGAAGGAGGGATCTCTGGGGCCAACGTCCTGACTTTC
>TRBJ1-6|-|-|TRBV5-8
CASSLTGWGTPLHF
TGTGCCAGCAGCTTGACAGGGTGGGGCACACCCCTCCACTTT
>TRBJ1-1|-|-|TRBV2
CASYIYSSQAFF
TGTGCCAGCTACATCTATAGCAGTCAAGCTTTCTTT
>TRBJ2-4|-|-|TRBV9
CASSVGPKLAKNIQYF
TGTGCCAGCAGCGTAGGACCTAAGCTAGCCAAAAACATTCAGTACTTC
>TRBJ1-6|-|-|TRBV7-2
CASSANRERAGSPLHF
TGTGCCAGCAGCGCCAACCGGGAGAGGGCGGGGTCACCCCTCCACTTT
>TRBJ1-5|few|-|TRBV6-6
CASSPLGSNQPQHF
TGTGCCAGCAGCCCCCTGGGGAGCAATCAGCCCCAGCATTTT
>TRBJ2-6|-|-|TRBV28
CASTFGPPGANVLTF
TGTGCCAGCACCTTTGGCCCCCCTGGGGCCAACGTCCTGACTTTC
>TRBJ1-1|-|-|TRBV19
CASPLSEAFF
TGTGCCAGTCCACTCTCTGAAGCTTTCTTT
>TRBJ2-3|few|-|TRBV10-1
CASSESAQGGSDTQYF
TGCGCCAGCAGTGAAAGTGCGCAGGGTGGATCAGATACGCAGTATTTT
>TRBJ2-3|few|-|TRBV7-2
CASSPSRGVSGTDTQYF
TGTGCCAGCAGCCCGTCCAGGGGGGTTAGTGGGACAGATACGCAGTATTTT
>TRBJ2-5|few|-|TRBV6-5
CASSYGTPKETQYF
TGTGCCAGCAGTTACGGGACCCCGAAAGAGACCCAGTACTTC
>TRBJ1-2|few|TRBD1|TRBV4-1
CASSQGGGQGSGYTF
TGCGCCAGCAGCCAAGGAGGGGGACAGGGGTCTGGCTACACCTTC
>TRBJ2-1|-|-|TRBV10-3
CAIRPQGSDVGEQFF
TGTGCCATCAGGCCCCAGGGGTCGGATGTAGGTGAGCAGTTCTTC
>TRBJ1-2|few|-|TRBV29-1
CSVATGEDYGYTF
TGCAGCGTCGCCACTGGGGAGGACTATGGCTACACCTTC
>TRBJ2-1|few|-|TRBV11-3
CASSLGLYNEQFF
TGTGCCAGCAGCTTAGGCTTATACAATGAGCAGTTCTTC
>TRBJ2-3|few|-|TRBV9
CASSVVSNTDTQYF
TGTGCCAGCAGCGTAGTTAGTAACACAGATACGCAGTATTTT
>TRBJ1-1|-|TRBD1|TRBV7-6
CASSPLLQGGTEAFF
TGTGCCAGCAGCCCCCTCCTTCAGGGGGGAACTGAAGCTTTCTTT
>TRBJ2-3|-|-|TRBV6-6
CASIQGGALGEDTQYF
TGTGCCAGCATTCAGGGGGGGGCCCTTGGAGAAGATACGCAGTATTTT
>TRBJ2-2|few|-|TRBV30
CAWRQREPGELFF
TGTGCCTGGAGACAAAGGGAACCCGGGGAGCTGTTTTTT
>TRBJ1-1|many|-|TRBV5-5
CASSGFGGWQGSEAFF
TGTGCCAGCAGCGGGTTCGGGGGCTGGCAGGGGAGTGAAGCTTTCTTT
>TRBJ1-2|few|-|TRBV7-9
CASSSTGSRGYTF
TGTGCCAGCAGCTCAACGGGGAGCCGTGGCTACACCTTC
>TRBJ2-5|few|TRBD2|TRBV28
CASSLASGGEETQYF
TGTGCCAGCAGCCTTGCTAGCGGGGGGGAAGAGACCCAGTACTTC